A single sample gave rise to the 17 T cell receptor beta chains below, sequenced in a study of Tregs in tolerant kidney transplant recipients. The nonmyeloablative bone marrow transplants came from related graft donors, with transient mixed chimerism. The protocol was immunoSEQ multiplex PCR, while the TCRdb copy is restricted to in-frame clones and leaves out a portion. The sample has approximately 60,000 clones, about 87% seen once. This specimen consisted of CD4+ T cells from blood (PBMCs), obtained 6 months after the transplant. All receptors come from a human patient who received a combined kidney and bone marrow transplant. The graft donor may have given rise to some T cells.

V usage is TRBV9 and J usage is TRBJ2-3; 13 bases map to TRBD2. The length of the CDR3 is 16 residues. Germline lookup yields CDR1 SGDLS and CDR2 YYNGEE. V shed 4 bases, J shed 6 bases, and the junction held 8 bases outside the gene matches. The CDR3 region is CASSSRLAGGRDTQYF. CDR3 sequence (DNA): TGTGCCAGCAGCTCCCGACTAGCGGGGGGCCGGGATACGCAGTATTTT. Complete variable domain (other parts from reference TRBV9 and TRBJ2-3): DSGVTQTPKHLITATGQRVTLRCSPRSGDLSVYWYQQSLDQGLQFLIQYYNGEERAKGNILERFSAQQFPDLHSELNLSSLELGDSALYFCASSSRLAGGRDTQYFGPGTRLTVL.

The chain has TRBV5-5 and TRBJ2-1; 8 nucleotides agree with TRBD2. V gave up 2 bases and J gave up 8 bases; unmatched junction bases: 12. The V gene's germline CDR1 is SGHKS and CDR2 YYEKEE (reference sequence). The CDR3 runs to 16 residues. The CDR3 region is CASSLREGLALDEQFF. DNA of the CDR3: TGTGCCAGCAGCTTAAGGGAAGGACTAGCTTTGGATGAGCAGTTCTTC.

The rearrangement joins TRBV28 to TRBJ2-1, with D maybe TRBD2 (7 bases). The CDR3 runs to 14 residues. In germline, CDR1 is MDHEN, CDR2 SYDVKM. V dropped 10 bases and J dropped 6 bases, with 19 bases sitting between them. In DNA, the CDR3 is TGTGCCATCCGTCTGGGGGGGGCCCTCAATGAGCAGTTCTTC. Protein sequence: CAIRLGGALNEQFF.

CDR3: CASSYGQFHEQYF. In nucleotides, the CDR3 is TGTGCCAGCAGTTACGGACAGTTCCACGAGCAGTACTTC. This rearrangement joins TRBV5-4 to TRBJ2-7, with D possibly matching TRBD1 (6 bases). There are 13 residues in the CDR3. V was trimmed by 5 bases and J by 5 bases, leaving 14 bases between them. Germline CDR1 and CDR2: SGHNT and YYREEE (reference sequence).

The genes are TRBV19 and TRBJ2-1; tentatively, D is TRBD1 (6 bases). Looked up from germline, CDR1 is LNHDA and CDR2 is SQIVND (reference sequence). V shed 2 bases and J shed 5 bases, with 13 bases lying between them. The CDR3 is made up of 15 amino acids. DNA of the CDR3: TGTGCCAGTAGTATAATCCGGGCAGGGGACAATGAGCAGTTCTTC. Encoded protein: CASSIIRAGDNEQFF. The whole variable domain, filled in from reference TRBV19 and TRBJ2-1, reads DGGITQSPKYLFRKEGQNVTLSCEQNLNHDAMYWYRQDPGQGLRLIYYSQIVNDFQKGDIAEGYSVSREKKESFPLTVTSAQKNPTAFYLCASSIIRAGDNEQFFGPGTRLTVL.

The J gene is TRBJ2-7, the V gene TRBV11-2; 8 bases map to TRBD1. V shed 6 bases, J shed 2 bases, and the junction held 9 bases outside the gene matches. The CDR3 spans 15 residues. Germline CDR1 reads SGHAT; CDR2 reads FQNNGV. CDR3 DNA: TGTGCCAGCAGAAAAGTTCGGGACAGGACCTACGAGCAGTACTTC. Residues: CASRKVRDRTYEQYF.

The CDR3 DNA reads as TGTGCCAGCAGCTCGCGAGGAGACACTGAAGCTTTCTTT. It yields the protein CASSSRGDTEAFF. This sequence joins TRBV7-3 and TRBJ1-1; D gene unclear. Trimming pared 4 bases from V and 3 bases from J, leaving 9 bases between. Germline-derived CDR1 and CDR2 are SGHTA and FQGTGA. The CDR3 runs 13 residues.

The chain joins TRBV5-6 to TRBJ2-1; 10 nucleotides match TRBD1. CDR1 and CDR2 (germline): SGHDT, YYEEEE. V gave up 4 bases and J gave up 3 bases; unmatched junction bases: 7. The CDR3 extends over 16 amino acids. The CDR3 region is CASSILWTGGYNEQFF. The CDR3 coding sequence is TGTGCCAGCAGCATCCTTTGGACAGGGGGCTACAATGAGCAGTTCTTC.

The chain couples TRBV5-4 to TRBJ2-1; 10 positions agree with TRBD2. Germline values: CDR1 SGHNT, CDR2 YYREEE (reference sequence). V was clipped by 6 bases and J by 4 bases; unmatched bases: 7. CDR3 size: 15 residues. CDR3 DNA: TGTGCCAGCACCCAAGCGGGGGGGTTGTACAATGAGCAGTTCTTC. Its protein is CASTQAGGLYNEQFF.

The rearrangement uses TRBV18 and TRBJ2-1; TRBD1 agrees at 7 bases. Germline CDR1 reads KGHSH; CDR2 reads LQKENI. The CDR3 is 14 residues long. Trimming took 8 bases from V and 7 from J; bases not matched to a gene: 11. The CDR3 here is CASRSPDRMNEQFF. For the CDR3, the DNA is TGTGCCAGCCGAAGTCCGGACAGGATGAATGAGCAGTTCTTC.

The chain combines TRBV11-3 with TRBJ2-5, with 7 positions matching TRBD2. Germline CDR1 SGHNT, CDR2 YENEEA. The CDR3 has 14 residues. V shed 4 bases, J shed 1 base, and the junction held 3 bases outside the gene matches. CDR3 region: CASSSGGPQETQYF. The CDR3, as DNA: TGTGCCAGCAGCTCGGGGGGACCCCAAGAGACCCAGTACTTC.

This clone was found a few times. This chain uses TRBV2 with TRBJ1-1; 9 bases fit TRBD1. CDR1 is SNHLY, CDR2 FYNNEI, per germline. CDR3 length: 14 amino acids. Losses at the gene ends were 5 bases for V and 0 bases for J; bases not matched to a gene: 1. DNA of the CDR3: TGTGCCAGCAGTAACAGGGGGCTGAACACTGAAGCTTTCTTT. This encodes CASSNRGLNTEAFF. Complete variable domain (other parts from reference TRBV2 and TRBJ1-1): EPEVTQTPSHQVTQMGQEVILRCVPISNHLYFYWYRQILGQKVEFLVSFYNNEISEKSEIFDDQFSVERPDGSNFTLKIRSTKLEDSAMYFCASSNRGLNTEAFFGQGTRLTVV.

The chain has TRBV5-4 and TRBJ2-5; TRBD2 agrees at 7 bases. The germline gives CDR1 SGHNT, CDR2 YYREEE (reference sequence). V lost 0 bases and J lost 4; bases outside the gene matches: 3. The CDR3 has 14 residues. CDR3 protein: CASSLVGGGETQYF. The CDR3 DNA reads as TGTGCCAGCAGCTTGGTGGGCGGGGGAGAGACCCAGTACTTC.

The chain recombines TRBV5-4 with TRBJ2-1; possible D gene TRBD1, 6 bases. Trimming stripped 4 bases from V and 8 bases from J, with 13 bases between. The germline CDR1 and CDR2 sequences are SGHNT and YYREEE (reference sequence). The CDR3 loop spans 13 amino acids. This CDR3 is CASSPQGFDEQFF. The CDR3 DNA follows: TGTGCCAGCAGCCCTCAGGGGTTTGATGAGCAGTTCTTC.

V is TRBV27 and J is TRBJ2-5; 8 bases align to TRBD1. The DNA end favors TRBJ2-7, so the J call may be wrong. This CDR3 spans 15 amino acids. Germline CDR1 MNHEY, CDR2 SMNVEV (reference sequence). Here the CDR3 reads CASSLARDRIYEQYF. The CDR3 region has the DNA TGTGCCAGCAGTTTAGCCCGGGACAGGATCTACGAGCAGTACTTC.

V is TRBV15 and J is TRBJ2-7; D perhaps matches TRBD1 (6 bases). Germline V lookup: CDR1 LNHNV, CDR2 YYDKDF (reference sequence). V gave up 2 bases and J gave up 0 bases, with 11 bases separating them. The CDR3 length is 15 residues. This CDR3 reads CATSRQGTPSYEQYF. CDR3 nucleotide sequence: TGTGCCACCAGCAGACAGGGGACCCCCTCCTACGAGCAGTACTTC.

A few counts support this clone. The gene calls are TRBV6-5 and TRBJ1-1, with unresolved D. There are 15 residues in the CDR3. Trimming left V 2 bases short and J 2 bases short, with 12 bases between. Germline-derived CDR1 and CDR2 are MNHEY and SVGAGI. CDR3 nucleotides: TGTGCCAGCAGTTACGCTCCGCGACTTAACACTGAAGCTTTCTTT. Its protein is CASSYAPRLNTEAFF.